The clone carrying this T cell receptor beta chain was seen repeatedly, ten times or more. The sample belongs to a study of T cells in Graves' hyperthyroidism and ophthalmopathy. Absence of ophthalmopathy progression within 18 months defined stable Graves' hyperthyroidism. Criteria for exclusion of patients were uncontrolled infection, other autoimmune disease, pregnancy or lactation. Amplified TCR beta CDR3 regions came from RNA transcripts. Carried out on the TCR CDR3, a first-round RT-PCR used the HTBI primer set. TCRdb fed the multiplex PCR reads into MiXCR, producing one record per CDR3 protein. Here the sample spans about 540,000 distinct CDR3 sequences, about half being singletons. V was shortened by 8 bases and J by 7 bases, with 21 bases between the two germline ends. CDR3 length: 13 residues. Germline CDR1 SQVTM, CDR2 ANQGSEA.

The V and J genes are TRBV29-1 and TRBJ2-7; perhaps TRBD1 as D (6 bases). The clonotype comes from a woman under 30 with Graves' hyperthyroidism. The sample taken for sequencing was peripheral blood or thyroid tissue (not recorded which). CDR3 amino acids: CSHRGTDLGEQYF. DNA for the CDR3: TGCAGCCATAGGGGGACGGATCTAGGTGAGCAGTACTTC.